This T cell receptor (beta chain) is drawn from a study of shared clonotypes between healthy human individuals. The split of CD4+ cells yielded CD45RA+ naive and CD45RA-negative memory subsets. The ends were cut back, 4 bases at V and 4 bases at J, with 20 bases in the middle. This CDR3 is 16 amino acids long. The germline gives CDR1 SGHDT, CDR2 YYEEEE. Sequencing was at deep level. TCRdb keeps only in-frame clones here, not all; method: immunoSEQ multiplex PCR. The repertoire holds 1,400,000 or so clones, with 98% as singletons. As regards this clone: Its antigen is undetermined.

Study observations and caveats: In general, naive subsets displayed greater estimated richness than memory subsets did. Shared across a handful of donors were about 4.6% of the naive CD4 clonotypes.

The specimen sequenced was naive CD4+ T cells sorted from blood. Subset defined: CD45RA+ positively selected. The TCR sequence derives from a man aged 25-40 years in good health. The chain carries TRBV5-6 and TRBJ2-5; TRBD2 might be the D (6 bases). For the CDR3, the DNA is TGTGCCAGCAGCCTCGAGGAGGGGATGAGGCGAGAGACCCAGTACTTC. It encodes CASSLEEGMRRETQYF.